The following is a T cell receptor (beta chain) sequence with its context. Its specificity is not known. These data are taken from a study of cytomegalovirus exposure and HLA in healthy donors. Study-level information: Earlier results showed almost 120 million unique TCR beta sequences derived from approximately 170 million T cells.

Study results and limitations: DRB1 showed the most TCR associations and HLA-C the fewest in a later analysis, as rates varied by HLA locus.

The V gene lost 1 base and the J gene lost 7 bases, with 4 bases spanning the gap. CDR1 and CDR2 from the germline V gene are SGHTA and FQGNSA. There are 11 residues in the CDR3. The PCR ran on 60 Vbeta and 13 Jbeta primers. Clones were read by immunoSEQ multiplex PCR, and TCRdb kept only the in-frame ones, dropping some. Among around 61,000 clones listed, 89% were seen once. Sequencing was done on a sample of PBMCs. The sequence derives from a young man in good health and CMV-seropositive. The rearrangement uses TRBV7-2 and TRBJ1-1; D is unresolved. In DNA, the CDR3 is TGTGCCAGCAGCTTAGGCGGTGAAGCTTTCTTT. Its translation is CASSLGGEAFF.